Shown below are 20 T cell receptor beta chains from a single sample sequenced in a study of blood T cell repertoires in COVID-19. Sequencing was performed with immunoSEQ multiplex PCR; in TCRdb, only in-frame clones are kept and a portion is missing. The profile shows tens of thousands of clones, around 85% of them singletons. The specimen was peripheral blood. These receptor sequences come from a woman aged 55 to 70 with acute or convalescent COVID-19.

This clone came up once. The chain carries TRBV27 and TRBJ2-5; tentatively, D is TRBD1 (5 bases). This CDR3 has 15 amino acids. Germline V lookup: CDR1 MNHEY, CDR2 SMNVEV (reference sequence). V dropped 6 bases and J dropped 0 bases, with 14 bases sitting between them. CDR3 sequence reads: CASSSRAGYQETQYF. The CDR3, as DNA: TGTGCCAGCAGCTCCCGGGCAGGGTACCAAGAGACCCAGTACTTC.

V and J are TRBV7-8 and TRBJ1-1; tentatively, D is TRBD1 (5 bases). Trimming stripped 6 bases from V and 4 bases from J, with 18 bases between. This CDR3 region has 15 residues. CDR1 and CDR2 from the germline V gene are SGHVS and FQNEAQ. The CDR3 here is CASSFPGGERTEAFF. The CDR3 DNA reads TGTGCCAGCAGTTTCCCTGGAGGGGAACGCACTGAAGCTTTCTTT.

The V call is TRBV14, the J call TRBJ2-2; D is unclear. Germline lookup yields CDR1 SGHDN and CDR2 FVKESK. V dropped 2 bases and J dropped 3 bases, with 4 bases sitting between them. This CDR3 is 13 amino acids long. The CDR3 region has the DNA TGTGCCAGCAGCCAATCTGACACCGGGGAGCTGTTTTTT. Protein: CASSQSDTGELFF.

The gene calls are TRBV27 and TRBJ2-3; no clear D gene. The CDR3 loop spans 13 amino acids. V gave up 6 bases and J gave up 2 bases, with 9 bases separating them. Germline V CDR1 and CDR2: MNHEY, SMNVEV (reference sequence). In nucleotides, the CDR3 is TGTGCCAGCAGATACATCCCCACAGATACGCAGTATTTT. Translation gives CASRYIPTDTQYF.

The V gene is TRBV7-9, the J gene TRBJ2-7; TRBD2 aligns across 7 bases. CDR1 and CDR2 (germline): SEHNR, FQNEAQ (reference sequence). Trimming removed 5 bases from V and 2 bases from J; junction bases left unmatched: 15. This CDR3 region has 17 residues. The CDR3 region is CASSLGGVAGVPYEQYF. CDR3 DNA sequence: TGTGCCAGCAGCCTAGGAGGGGTGGCGGGAGTCCCCTACGAGCAGTACTTC.

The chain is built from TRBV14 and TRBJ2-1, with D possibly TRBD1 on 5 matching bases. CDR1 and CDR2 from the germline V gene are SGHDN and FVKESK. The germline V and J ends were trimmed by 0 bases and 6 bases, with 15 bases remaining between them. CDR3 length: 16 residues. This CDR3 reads CASSQDHRQITNEQFF. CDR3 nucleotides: TGTGCCAGCAGCCAAGATCACAGGCAGATAACCAATGAGCAGTTCTTC.

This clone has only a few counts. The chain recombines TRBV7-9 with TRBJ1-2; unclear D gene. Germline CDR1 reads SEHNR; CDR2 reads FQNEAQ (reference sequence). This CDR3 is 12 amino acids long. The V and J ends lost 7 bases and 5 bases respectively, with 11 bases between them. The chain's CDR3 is CASNAGLYGYTF. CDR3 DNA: TGTGCCAGCAATGCGGGTCTTTATGGCTACACCTTC.

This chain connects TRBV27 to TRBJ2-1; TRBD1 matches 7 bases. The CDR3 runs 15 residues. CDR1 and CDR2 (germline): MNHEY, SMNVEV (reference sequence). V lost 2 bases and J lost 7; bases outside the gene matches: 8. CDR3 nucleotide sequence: TGTGCCAGCAGTTTAACCATGAGGGGGCCGAATGAGCAGTTCTTC. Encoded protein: CASSLTMRGPNEQFF.

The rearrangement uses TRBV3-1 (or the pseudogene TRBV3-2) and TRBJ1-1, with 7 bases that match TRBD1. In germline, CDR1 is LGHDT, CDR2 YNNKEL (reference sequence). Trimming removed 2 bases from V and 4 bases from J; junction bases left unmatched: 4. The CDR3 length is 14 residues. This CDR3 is CASSQRDRLTEAFF. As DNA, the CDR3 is TGTGCCAGCAGCCAAAGGGACAGACTCACTGAAGCTTTCTTT.

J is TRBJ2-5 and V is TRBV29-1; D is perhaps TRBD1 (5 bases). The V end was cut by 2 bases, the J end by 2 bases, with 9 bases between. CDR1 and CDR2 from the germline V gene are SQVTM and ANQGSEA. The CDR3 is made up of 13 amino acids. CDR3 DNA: TGCAGCGTTGAATTCAGGGCTCAAGAGACCCAGTACTTC. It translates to CSVEFRAQETQYF. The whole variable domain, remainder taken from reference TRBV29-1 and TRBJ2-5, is SAVISQKPSRDICQRGTSLTIQCQVDSQVTMMFWYRQQPGQSLTLIATANQGSEATYESGFVIDKFPISRPNLTFSTLTVSNMSPEDSSIYLCSVEFRAQETQYFGPGTRLLVL.

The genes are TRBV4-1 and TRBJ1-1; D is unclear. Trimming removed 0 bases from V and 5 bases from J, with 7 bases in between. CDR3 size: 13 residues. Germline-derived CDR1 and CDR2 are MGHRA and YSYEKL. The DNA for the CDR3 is TGCGCCAGCAGCCAAGATACGGGGACTGAAGCTTTCTTT. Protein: CASSQDTGTEAFF.

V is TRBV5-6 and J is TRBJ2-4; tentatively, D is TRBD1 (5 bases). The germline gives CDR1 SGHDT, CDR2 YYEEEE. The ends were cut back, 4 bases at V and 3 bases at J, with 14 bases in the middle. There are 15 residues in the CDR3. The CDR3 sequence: CASSVLQGDKNIQYF. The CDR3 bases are TGTGCCAGCAGCGTCCTGCAGGGTGACAAAAACATTCAGTACTTC.

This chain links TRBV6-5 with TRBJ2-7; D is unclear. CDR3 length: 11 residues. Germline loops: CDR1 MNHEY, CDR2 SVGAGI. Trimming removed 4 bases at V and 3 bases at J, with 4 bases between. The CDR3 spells CASSSLYEQYF. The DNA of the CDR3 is TGTGCCAGCAGTTCCCTCTACGAGCAGTACTTC.

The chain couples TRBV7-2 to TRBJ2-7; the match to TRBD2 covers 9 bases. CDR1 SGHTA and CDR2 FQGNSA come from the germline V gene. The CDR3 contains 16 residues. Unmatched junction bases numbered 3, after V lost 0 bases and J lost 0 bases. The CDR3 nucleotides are TGTGCCAGCAGCTTAGCGGCGGGAGGGCCCTCCTACGAGCAGTACTTC. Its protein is CASSLAAGGPSYEQYF. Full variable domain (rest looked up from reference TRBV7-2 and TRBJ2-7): GAGVSQSPSNKVTEKGKDVELRCDPISGHTALYWYRQSLGQGLEFLIYFQGNSAPDKSGLPSDRFSAERTGGSVSTLTIQRTQQEDSAVYLCASSLAAGGPSYEQYFGPGTRLTVT.

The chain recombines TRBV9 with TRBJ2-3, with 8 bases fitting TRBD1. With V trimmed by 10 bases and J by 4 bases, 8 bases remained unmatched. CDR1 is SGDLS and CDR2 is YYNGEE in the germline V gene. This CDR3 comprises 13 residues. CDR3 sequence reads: CASGTGIADTQYF. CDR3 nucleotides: TGTGCCTCCGGGACAGGCATAGCAGATACGCAGTATTTT.

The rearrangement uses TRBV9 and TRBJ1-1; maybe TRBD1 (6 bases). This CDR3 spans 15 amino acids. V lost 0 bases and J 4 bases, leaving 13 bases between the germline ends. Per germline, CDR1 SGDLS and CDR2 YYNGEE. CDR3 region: CASSVEDGRGTEAFF. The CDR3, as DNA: TGTGCCAGCAGCGTAGAGGACGGCAGGGGCACTGAAGCTTTCTTT.

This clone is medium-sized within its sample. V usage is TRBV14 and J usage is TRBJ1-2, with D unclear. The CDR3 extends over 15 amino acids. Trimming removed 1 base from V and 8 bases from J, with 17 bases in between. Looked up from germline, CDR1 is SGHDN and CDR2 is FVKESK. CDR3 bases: TGTGCCAGCAGCCAAGTCCCAGGCCGGCCGGGGGGCTACACCTTC. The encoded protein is CASSQVPGRPGGYTF.

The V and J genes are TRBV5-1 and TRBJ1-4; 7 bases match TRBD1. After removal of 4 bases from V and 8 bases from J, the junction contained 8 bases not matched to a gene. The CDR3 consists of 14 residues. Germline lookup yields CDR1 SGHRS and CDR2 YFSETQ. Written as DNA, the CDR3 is TGCGCCAGCAGCCCGGGACAGCGGCGAGAAAAACTGTTTTTT. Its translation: CASSPGQRREKLFF.

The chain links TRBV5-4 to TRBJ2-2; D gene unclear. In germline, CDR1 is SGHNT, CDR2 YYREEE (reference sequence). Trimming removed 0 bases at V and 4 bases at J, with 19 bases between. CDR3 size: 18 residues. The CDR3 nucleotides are TGTGCCAGCAGCTTGGAAAGCGTAACACTCCACCCCACCGGGGAGCTGTTTTTT. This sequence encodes CASSLESVTLHPTGELFF.

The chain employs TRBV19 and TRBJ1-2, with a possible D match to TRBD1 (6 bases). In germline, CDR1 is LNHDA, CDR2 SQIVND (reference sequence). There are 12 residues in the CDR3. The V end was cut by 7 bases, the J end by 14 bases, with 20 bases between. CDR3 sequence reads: CASTWTAPFMTF. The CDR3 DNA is TGTGCCAGTACGTGGACAGCCCCTTTTATGACCTTC.